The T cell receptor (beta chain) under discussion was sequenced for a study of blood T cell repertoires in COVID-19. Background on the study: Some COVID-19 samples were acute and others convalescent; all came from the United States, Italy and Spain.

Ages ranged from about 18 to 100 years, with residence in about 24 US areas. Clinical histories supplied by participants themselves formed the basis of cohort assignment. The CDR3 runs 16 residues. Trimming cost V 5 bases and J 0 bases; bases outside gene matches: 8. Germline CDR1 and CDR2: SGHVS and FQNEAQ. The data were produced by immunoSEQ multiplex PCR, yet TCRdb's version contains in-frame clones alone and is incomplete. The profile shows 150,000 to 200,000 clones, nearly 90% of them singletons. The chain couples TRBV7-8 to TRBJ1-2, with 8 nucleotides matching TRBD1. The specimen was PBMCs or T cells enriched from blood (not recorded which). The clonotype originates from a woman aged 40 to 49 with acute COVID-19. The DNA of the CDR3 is TGTGCCAGCAGCCCAAGGACAGGGAAAGCTAACTATGGCTACACCTTC. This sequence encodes CASSPRTGKANYGYTF.